This T cell receptor beta chain was retrieved from a study of shared clonotypes between healthy human individuals (dated by TCRdb to the early 2020s). Background for the entire study: A few men and two women, aged 18 to 49 years, made up the cohort. Libraries were prepared and TCR repertoires were sequenced by different laboratories using diverse techniques, in order to increase sequencing depth and limit assay-specific biases. Leukapheresis yielded between about 0.85 and 10 billion PBMCs per donor. To estimate repertoire size and how much clonotype sharing occurs between individuals, the study deeply sequenced the blood TCR repertoires of several healthy adults. For each donor, CD4 naive and CD4 memory were each run on three plates, CD8 naive on two plates, and CD8 memory on one plate.

CDR1 ENHRY and CDR2 SYGVKD were looked up in the germline V gene. Here V drops 7 bases and J drops 6 bases, and the junction holds 11 bases not matched to any gene. The CDR3 goes from the cysteine to the phenylalanine over 16 residues. The retained sequence is limited to the CDR3, 48 bases, with the frame set at the first base. TCR CDR3 regions were amplified from genomic DNA by multiplex PCR using the deep immunoSEQ assay. Genomic DNA extracted from each cell subset was distributed evenly over all wells of several immunoSEQ 96-well plates, and each plate served as one replicate. For sorted subsets, about 200 ng genomic DNA, equal to some 30,000 T cell genomes, was loaded into each replicate PCR. Purified libraries were measured with a Qubit 3.0 fluorometer, size-checked on a Bioanalyzer 2100, and measured again with the KAPA Library Quantification kit. Every immunoSEQ 96-well plate was sequenced on a separate single-read 150-cycle Illumina NextSeq 550 flow cell. Per the authors' processing: Because the immunoSEQ output included only junctional sequences and no quality scores, the filtering could not be the same as the filtering used for full-length reads. Sequences were annotated with PyIR, a Python wrapper for IgBLAST v1.9, and V/J genes and CDR3 were assigned using IMGT germline references. Reads were removed for weak V/J assignments (E-value above 1e-6), missing CDR3, stop codons, out-of-frame junctions, or ambiguous translated residues. A V3J clonotype was defined by an identical inferred V gene, J gene, and CDR3 amino acid sequence. Percentage overlap between repertoires was computed as shared unique clonotypes divided by the size of the smaller repertoire. Richness of each repertoire was evaluated using RTK rarefaction, the Chao1 estimator, and Recon v2.1 estimates of unobserved clonotypes. For all TCRbeta clonotypes obtained by the gDNA method from a few donors, generation probabilities were computed with OLGA. What TCRdb holds here is the immuneACCESS table cut down to in-frame rearrangements. Part of the clones is not present; checked against another copy, under half of the missing clones reflect an unresolved V gene, and the others are unexplained. The DNA was the basis for D and trimming; V, J and clone size are from that table. Present in this sample are about 2,500,000 clones, around nine tenths of which were seen just once. Roughly 0.14% of the sample rests with the top ten.

Points the paper makes about the study in general: Because the study included a small number of donors, the genetic and exposure-history diversity represented was limited. Pairwise subsampling led to the expectation that sequencing depth would affect the degree of clonotype sharing among donors. Clonotypes shared by all four sorted-subset donors showed higher generation probabilities than non-shared clonotypes. When several donors were compared, the shared fraction of clonotypes was around 5.1% for naive CD4, 3.5% for naive CD8, about 2.4% for memory CD4, and 0.35% to 0.5% for memory CD8. Sampling was restricted to blood, and TCR repertoires in tissues likely differ from the TCR repertoires found in blood. Even with the large sequencing depth, rarefaction of the sorted-subset datasets indicated that sequencing was incomplete. Naive subsets generally had larger estimated clonotype richness than memory subsets.

Points on this clone: This receptor's antigen is unknown. The sample holds no much larger clone one base away, and base qualities are not on file.

The donors were healthy, HIV-negative adults with no recently reported acute infections or vaccinations. All donors were Caucasian adults living in Nashville, Tennessee, USA. CD4+ T cells were enriched through magnetic negative selection, after which naive cells were positively selected on CD45RA and the remaining negative fraction served as the memory subset. After blood collection by leukapheresis, PBMCs were isolated using Ficoll-Histopaque density gradient centrifugation and then cryopreserved in the vapor phase of liquid nitrogen. Analytical flow cytometry was used to check the purity and quantity of every magnetically sorted T cell population. Genomic DNA was isolated from each sorted fraction and quantified by UV absorbance on a Nanodrop 2000c.

The TCR comes from a man between 18 and 35 years old in good health. This chain joins TRBV10-3 to TRBJ2-2; TRBD2 fits 10 bases in the junction. Sequenced input: naive CD4+ T cells sorted from blood. What the cell subset or site label conveys for this sample: CD45RA+ positively selected. Here the CDR3 is given as CAITRTSGVRAGELFF. The DNA is as follows: TGTGCCATCACCAGAACTAGCGGGGTACGAGCCGGGGAGCTGTTTTTT.